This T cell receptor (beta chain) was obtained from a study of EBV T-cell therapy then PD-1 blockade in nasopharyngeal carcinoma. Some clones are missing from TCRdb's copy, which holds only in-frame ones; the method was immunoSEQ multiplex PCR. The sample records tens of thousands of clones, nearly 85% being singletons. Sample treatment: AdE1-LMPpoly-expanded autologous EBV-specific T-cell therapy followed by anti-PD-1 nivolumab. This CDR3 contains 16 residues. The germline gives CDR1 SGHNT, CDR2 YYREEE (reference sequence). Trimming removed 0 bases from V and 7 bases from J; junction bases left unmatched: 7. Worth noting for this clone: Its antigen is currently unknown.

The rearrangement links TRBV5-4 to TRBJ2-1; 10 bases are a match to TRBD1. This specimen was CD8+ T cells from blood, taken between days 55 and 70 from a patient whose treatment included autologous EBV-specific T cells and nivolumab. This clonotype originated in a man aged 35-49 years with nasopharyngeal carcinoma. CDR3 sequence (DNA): TGTGCCAGCAGCTTGGATTTCCGACAGGGGGCTAATGAGCAGTTCTTC. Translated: CASSLDFRQGANEQFF.